This TCR beta chain was identified during a study of T-cell reconstitution after alpha-beta-depleted transplantation in children. Study conclusions and caveats: In patients about two months after transplant, alpha-beta T cells reportedly arose from several hundred expanded graft clones. From newly produced T cells came most of the T-cell counts and diversity one year after transplant. Where some patients showed high TCRbeta diversity at day 60, it came from recipient T cells and thymic progenitors that had survived.

As it was prepared, the TCRbeta library received unique molecular identifiers. TCRdb passed the PCR reads through MiXCR, listing each CDR3 protein once. The sample holds fewer than 1 million distinct CDR3 sequences, less than 20% seen once. This clonotype was found a few times. The antigen is undetermined. This CDR3 has 16 residues. After removal of 3 bases from V and 6 bases from J, the junction contained 7 bases not matched to a gene. CDR1 and CDR2 (germline): LNHNV, YYDKDF (reference sequence). Source: PBMCs, mostly from graft donor cells, taken 360 days after TCRalphabeta/CD19-depleted stem cell transplant. The TCR originated in a male patient younger than 18 who had a stem cell transplant for acute lymphoblastic leukemia, so the T cells may come from the graft donor. This chain links TRBV15 with TRBJ2-3; 12 bases line up with TRBD2. CDR3 DNA: TGTGCCACCAGCAGGCTAGCGGGAGGGCCAGGGGATACGCAGTATTTT. This gives the protein CATSRLAGGPGDTQYF.